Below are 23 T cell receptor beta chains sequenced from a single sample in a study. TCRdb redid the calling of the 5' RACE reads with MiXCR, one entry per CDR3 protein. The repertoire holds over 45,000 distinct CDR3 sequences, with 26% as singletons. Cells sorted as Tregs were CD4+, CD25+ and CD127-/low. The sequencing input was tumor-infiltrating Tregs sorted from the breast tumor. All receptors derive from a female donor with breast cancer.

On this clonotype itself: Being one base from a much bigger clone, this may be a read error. The CDR3 nucleotides are TGTGCCAGCAGGTCTCAAGAAGCACCGCGTTGGTCACCCCTCCACTTT. It is translated as CASRSQEAPRWSPLHF. The rearrangement joins TRBV6-6 to TRBJ1-6; D is ambiguous. V lost 6 bases and J 10 bases, leaving 22 bases between the germline ends. Germline CDR1 reads MNHNY; CDR2 reads SVGAGI (reference sequence). The CDR3 covers 16 residues.

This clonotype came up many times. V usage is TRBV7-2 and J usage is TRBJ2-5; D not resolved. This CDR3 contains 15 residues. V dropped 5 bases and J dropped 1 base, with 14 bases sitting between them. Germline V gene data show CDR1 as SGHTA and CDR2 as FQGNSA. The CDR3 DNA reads TGTGCCAGCAGCCAAAATAAGGGTGCCCAAGAGACCCAGTACTTC. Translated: CASSQNKGAQETQYF.

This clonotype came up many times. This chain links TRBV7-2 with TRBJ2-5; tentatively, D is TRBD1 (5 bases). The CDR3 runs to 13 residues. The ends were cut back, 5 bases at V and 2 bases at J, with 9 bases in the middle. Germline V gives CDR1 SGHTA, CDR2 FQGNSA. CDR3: CASSRRQQETQYF. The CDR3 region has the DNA TGTGCCAGCAGCCGGAGACAGCAAGAGACCCAGTACTTC.

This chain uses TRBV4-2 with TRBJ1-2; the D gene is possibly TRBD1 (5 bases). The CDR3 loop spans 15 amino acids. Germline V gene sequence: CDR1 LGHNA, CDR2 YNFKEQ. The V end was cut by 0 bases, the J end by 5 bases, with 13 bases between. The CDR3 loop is CASSQEGDSLYGYTF. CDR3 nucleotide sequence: TGTGCCAGCAGCCAAGAAGGCGACAGTCTTTATGGCTACACCTTC.

The DNA of the CDR3 is TGTGCCAGCAGCGTACAGGGTGGTTGGCGGAGCCGCACAGATACGCAGTATTTT. Its protein is CASSVQGGWRSRTDTQYF. This chain links TRBV9 with TRBJ2-3; TRBD1 might be the D (5 bases). Germline loops: CDR1 SGDLS, CDR2 YYNGEE. The CDR3 consists of 18 residues. The germline V and J ends were trimmed by 1 base and 1 base, with 19 bases remaining between them.

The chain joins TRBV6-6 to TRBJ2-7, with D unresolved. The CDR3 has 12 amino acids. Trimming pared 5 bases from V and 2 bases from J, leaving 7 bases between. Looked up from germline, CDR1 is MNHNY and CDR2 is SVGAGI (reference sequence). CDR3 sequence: CASSPRTYEQYF. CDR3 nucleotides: TGTGCCAGCAGTCCTCGTACCTACGAGCAGTACTTC.

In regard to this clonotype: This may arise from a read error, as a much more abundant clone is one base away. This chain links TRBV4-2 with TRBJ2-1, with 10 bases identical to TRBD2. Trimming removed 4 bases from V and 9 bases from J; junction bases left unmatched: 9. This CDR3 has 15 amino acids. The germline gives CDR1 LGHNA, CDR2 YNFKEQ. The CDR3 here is CASSRGGTSDGEQFF. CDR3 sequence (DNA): TGTGCCAGCAGCCGAGGCGGGACTAGCGATGGTGAGCAGTTCTTC.

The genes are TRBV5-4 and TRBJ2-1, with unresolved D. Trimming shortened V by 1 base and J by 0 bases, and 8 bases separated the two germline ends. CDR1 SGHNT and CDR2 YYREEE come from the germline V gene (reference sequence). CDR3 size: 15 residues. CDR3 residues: CASSLRVGSYNEQFF. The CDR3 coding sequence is TGTGCCAGCAGCTTGCGCGTGGGCTCCTACAATGAGCAGTTCTTC.

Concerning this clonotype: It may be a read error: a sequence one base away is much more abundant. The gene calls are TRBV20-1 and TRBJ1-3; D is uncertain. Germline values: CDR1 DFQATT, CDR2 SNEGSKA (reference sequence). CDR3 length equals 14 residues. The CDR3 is CGAEEGSPGNTIYF. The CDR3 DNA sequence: TGCGGTGCGGAAGAAGGGAGCCCTGGAAACACCATATATTTT.

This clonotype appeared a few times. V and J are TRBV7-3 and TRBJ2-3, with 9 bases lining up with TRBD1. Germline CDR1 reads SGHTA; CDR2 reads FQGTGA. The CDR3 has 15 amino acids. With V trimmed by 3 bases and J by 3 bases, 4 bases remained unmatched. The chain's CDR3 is CASSFGDRATDTQYF. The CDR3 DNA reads TGTGCCAGCAGCTTCGGGGACAGGGCTACAGATACGCAGTATTTT.

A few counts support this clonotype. The chain's CDR3 is CASSSRGEEGKNIQYF. CDR3 in DNA: TGTGCCAGCAGCTCGAGGGGGGAGGAGGGCAAAAACATTCAGTACTTC. The V gene is TRBV7-9, the J gene TRBJ2-4; D might be TRBD1 or TRBD2, each matching 6 bases. Germline-derived CDR1 and CDR2 are SEHNR and FQNEAQ (reference sequence). V lost 4 bases to trimming and J lost 3 bases, with 16 bases between them. This CDR3 has 16 amino acids.

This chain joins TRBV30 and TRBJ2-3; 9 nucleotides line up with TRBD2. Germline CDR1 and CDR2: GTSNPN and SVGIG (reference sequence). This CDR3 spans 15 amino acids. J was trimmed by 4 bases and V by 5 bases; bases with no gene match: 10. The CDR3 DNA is TGTGCCTGGGCTCTCGGGCGGGGGGGCTCAGATACGCAGTATTTT. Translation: CAWALGRGGSDTQYF. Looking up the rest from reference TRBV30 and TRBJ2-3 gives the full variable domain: SQTIHQWPATLVQPVGSPLSLECTVEGTSNPNLYWYRQAAGRGLQLLFYSVGIGQISSEVPQNLSASRPQDRQFILSSKKLLLSDSGFYLCAWALGRGGSDTQYFGPGTRLTVL.

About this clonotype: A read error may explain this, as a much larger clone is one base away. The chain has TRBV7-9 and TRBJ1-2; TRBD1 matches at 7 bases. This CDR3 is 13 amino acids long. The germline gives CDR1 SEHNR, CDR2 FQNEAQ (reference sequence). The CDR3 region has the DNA TGTGCCAGCAGCCGCGGACAGGACTATGACTACACCTTC. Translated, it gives CASSRGQDYDYTF.

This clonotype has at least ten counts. The CDR3 here is CSASPTFRNTEAFF. The CDR3 nucleotides are TGCAGTGCTAGTCCCACTTTCAGGAACACTGAAGCTTTCTTT. The chain joins TRBV20-1 to TRBJ1-1; D remains ambiguous. The germline CDR1 and CDR2 sequences are DFQATT and SNEGSKA (reference sequence). The length of the CDR3 is 14 residues. The ends were cut back, 3 bases at V and 1 base at J, with 12 bases in the middle.

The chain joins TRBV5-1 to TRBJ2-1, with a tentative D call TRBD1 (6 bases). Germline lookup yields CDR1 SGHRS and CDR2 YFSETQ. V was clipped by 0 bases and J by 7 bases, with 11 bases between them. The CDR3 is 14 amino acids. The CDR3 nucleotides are TGCGCCAGCAGCTTGGTGGGGGCAACTAATGAGCAGTTCTTC. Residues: CASSLVGATNEQFF. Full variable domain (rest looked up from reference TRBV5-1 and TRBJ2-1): KAGVTQTPRYLIKTRGQQVTLSCSPISGHRSVSWYQQTPGQGLQFLFEYFSETQRNKGNFPGRFSGRQFSNSRSEMNVSTLELGDSALYLCASSLVGATNEQFFGPGTRLTVL.

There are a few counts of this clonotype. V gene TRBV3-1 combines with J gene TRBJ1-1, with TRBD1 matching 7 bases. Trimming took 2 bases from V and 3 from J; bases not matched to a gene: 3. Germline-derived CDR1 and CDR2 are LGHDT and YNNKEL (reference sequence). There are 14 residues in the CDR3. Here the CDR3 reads CASSQLQGYTEAFF. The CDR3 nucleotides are TGTGCCAGCAGCCAATTACAGGGGTACACTGAAGCTTTCTTT.

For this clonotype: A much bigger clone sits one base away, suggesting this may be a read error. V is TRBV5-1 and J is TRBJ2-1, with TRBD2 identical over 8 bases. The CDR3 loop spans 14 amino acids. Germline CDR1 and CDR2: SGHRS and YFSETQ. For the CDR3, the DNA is TGCACCAGCAGCGACCCTAGCGGGCACAATGAGCAGTTCTTC. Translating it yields CTSSDPSGHNEQFF.

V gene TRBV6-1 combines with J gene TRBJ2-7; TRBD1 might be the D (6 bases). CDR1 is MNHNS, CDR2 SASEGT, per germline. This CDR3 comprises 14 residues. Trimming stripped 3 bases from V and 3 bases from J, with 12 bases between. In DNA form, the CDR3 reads TGTGCCAGCAGTGAGGCGGAACAGGGCTACGAGCAGTACTTC. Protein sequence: CASSEAEQGYEQYF.

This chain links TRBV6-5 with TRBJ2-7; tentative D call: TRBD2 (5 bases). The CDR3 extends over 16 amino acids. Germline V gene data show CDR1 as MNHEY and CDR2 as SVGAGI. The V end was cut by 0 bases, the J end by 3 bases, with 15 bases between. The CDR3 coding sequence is TGTGCCAGCAGTTACTCGATGTTCCGGGGTCACTACGAGCAGTACTTC. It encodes CASSYSMFRGHYEQYF.

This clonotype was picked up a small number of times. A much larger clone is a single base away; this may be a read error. The CDR3 protein is CASSLSGGGNSPLHF. As DNA, the CDR3 is TGTGCCAGCAGCTTAAGTGGAGGGGGGAATTCACCCCTCCACTTT. This sequence joins TRBV7-3 and TRBJ1-6; D may be TRBD1 (6 bases). Between the trimmed V and J ends, which lost 1 base and 7 bases, there was a span of 11 bases. The germline V gene has CDR1 SGHTA and CDR2 FQGTGA. The CDR3 runs to 15 residues.

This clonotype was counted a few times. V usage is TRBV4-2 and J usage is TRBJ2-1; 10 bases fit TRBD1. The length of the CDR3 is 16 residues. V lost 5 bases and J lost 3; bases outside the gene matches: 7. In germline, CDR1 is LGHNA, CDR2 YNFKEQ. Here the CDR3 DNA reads TGTGCCAGCAGCGAAAGCGGGACAGGGGACTACAATGAGCAGTTCTTC. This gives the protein CASSESGTGDYNEQFF.

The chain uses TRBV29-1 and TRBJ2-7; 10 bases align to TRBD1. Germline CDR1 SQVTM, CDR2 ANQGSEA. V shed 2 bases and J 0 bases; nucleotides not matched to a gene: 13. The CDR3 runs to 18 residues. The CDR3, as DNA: TGCAGCGTTGAAAATGGTTTGTCGGGACAGGGGAGCTCCTACGAGCAGTACTTC. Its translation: CSVENGLSGQGSSYEQYF.

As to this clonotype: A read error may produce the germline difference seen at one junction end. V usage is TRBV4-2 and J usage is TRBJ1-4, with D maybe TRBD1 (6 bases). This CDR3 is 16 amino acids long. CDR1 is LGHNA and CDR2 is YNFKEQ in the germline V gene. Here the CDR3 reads CASSQDVRDMGEKLVF. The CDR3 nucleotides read TGTGCCAGCAGCCAAGATGTAAGGGACATGGGTGAAAAACTGGTTTTT.